The 15 T cell receptor beta chains reported below all come from one sample, sequenced in a study of cytomegalovirus exposure and HLA in healthy donors. PCR was performed using 60 Vbeta and 13 Jbeta primers. Some clones are missing from TCRdb's copy, which holds only in-frame ones; the method was immunoSEQ multiplex PCR. The top ten hold about 0.93% of the sample, which has 160,000 or so clones, roughly nine tenths seen once. The sample consisted of PBMCs. The source of these receptors is a woman aged 30 to 39 in good health and CMV-seronegative.

The CDR3 reads CASSPDRDFYGYTF. CDR3 coding DNA: TGCGCCAGCAGCCCGGACCGGGACTTCTATGGCTACACCTTC. The chain recombines TRBV5-1 with TRBJ1-2; tentative D call: TRBD1 (5 bases). The ends were cut back, 4 bases at V and 4 bases at J, with 14 bases in the middle. The CDR3 extends over 14 amino acids. Germline-derived CDR1 and CDR2 are SGHRS and YFSETQ. Full variable domain (remainder filled in from reference TRBV5-1 and TRBJ1-2): KAGVTQTPRYLIKTRGQQVTLSCSPISGHRSVSWYQQTPGQGLQFLFEYFSETQRNKGNFPGRFSGRQFSNSRSEMNVSTLELGDSALYLCASSPDRDFYGYTFGSGTRLTVV.

The sample holds one count of this clone. The chain links TRBV4-3 to TRBJ2-5, with a weak D call TRBD1 (6 bases). The last part of the DNA fits TRBJ2-7 better; the J call may be wrong. The CDR3 consists of 16 residues. The germline V gene has CDR1 LGHNA and CDR2 YSLEER. The CDR3 nucleotides read TGCGCCAGCAGCCAAGGGAGACGACAGGCCTCCTACGAGCAGTACTTC. Its translation is CASSQGRRQASYEQYF.

This clone was seen once. The CDR3 DNA sequence: TGTGCCAGCAGTCCCCATCAGGGTTTCTACACCTTC. Protein: CASSPHQGFYTF. The chain couples TRBV6-6 to TRBJ1-2; tentatively, D is TRBD1 (5 bases). The germline V gene has CDR1 MNHNY and CDR2 SVGAGI (reference sequence). This CDR3 is 12 amino acids long. Trimming pared 5 bases from V and 10 bases from J, leaving 14 bases between.

The chain recombines TRBV27 with TRBJ2-7; D is perhaps TRBD1 (5 bases). Germline-derived CDR1 and CDR2 are MNHEY and SMNVEV (reference sequence). Deletions cut 0 bases from V and 0 bases from J, with 9 bases between. This CDR3 is built from 15 residues. The CDR3: CASSLSGVGSYEQYF. The DNA of the CDR3 is TGTGCCAGCAGTTTATCAGGGGTTGGCTCCTACGAGCAGTACTTC.

The gene calls are TRBV2 and TRBJ2-2; TRBD2 aligns across 12 bases. The CDR3 contains 15 residues. The germline V gene has CDR1 SNHLY and CDR2 FYNNEI. V lost 4 bases, J lost 6 bases, and 3 bases stayed unmatched. The CDR3 DNA reads as TGTGCCAGCAGTGTAGCTAGCGGGGGGGCCGGGGAGCTGTTTTTT. It translates to CASSVASGGAGELFF.

The chain recombines TRBV11-1 with TRBJ1-4; 7 bases map to TRBD1. The CDR3 sequence is 16 residues long. Germline V gene lookup returns CDR1 SGHAT and CDR2 FQDESV (reference sequence). V gave up 4 bases and J gave up 8 bases; unmatched junction bases: 13. CDR3 sequence (DNA): TGTGCCAGCAGCTCGGAACGAGGGGGCCTTAAAGAAAAACTGTTTTTT. Translating it yields CASSSERGGLKEKLFF.

The rearrangement joins TRBV11-2 to TRBJ2-7, with D uncertain. Trimming left V 3 bases short and J 5 bases short, with 11 bases between. This CDR3 is 13 amino acids long. Germline-derived CDR1 and CDR2 are SGHAT and FQNNGV. This CDR3 is CASSFVGSHEQYF. As DNA, the CDR3 is TGTGCCAGCAGCTTTGTCGGGTCACACGAGCAGTACTTC.

The chain combines TRBV7-2 with TRBJ1-1, with D maybe TRBD1 (5 bases). Trimming took off 5 bases at V and 0 bases at J, with 13 bases between the two ends. This CDR3 region has 15 residues. Germline CDR1 reads SGHTA; CDR2 reads FQGNSA. CDR3 sequence reads: CASSRRATMNTEAFF. The CDR3 coding sequence is TGTGCCAGCAGCCGCAGGGCCACCATGAACACTGAAGCTTTCTTT.

V gene TRBV28 combines with J gene TRBJ1-1, with D perhaps matching TRBD1 (5 bases). Germline loops: CDR1 MDHEN, CDR2 SYDVKM. The V gene lost 2 bases and the J gene lost 1 base, with 8 bases spanning the gap. The CDR3 consists of 14 residues. CDR3 DNA sequence: TGTGCCAGCAGTTTAACCGGGGGGAACACTGAAGCTTTCTTT. Amino acids: CASSLTGGNTEAFF.

The rearrangement links TRBV10-2 to TRBJ2-5; 7 positions match TRBD2. The CDR3 is 15 amino acids. Trimming at V came to 6 bases and at J to 4 bases, leaving 11 bases not matched to a gene. Germline assignment: CDR1 WSHSY and CDR2 SAAADI. This CDR3 is CASRVGGRERETQYF. The CDR3 coding sequence is TGCGCCAGCAGGGTCGGGGGGAGGGAACGAGAGACCCAGTACTTC.

The chain uses TRBV6-5 and TRBJ2-5; 8 positions match TRBD2. Gene TRBJ2-7 matches the end of the DNA better, so the J call may be wrong. Looked up from germline, CDR1 is MNHEY and CDR2 is SVGAGI. The CDR3 extends over 13 amino acids. This chain's CDR3 is CASKRGGTYEQYF. The CDR3 coding sequence is TGTGCCAGTAAACGGGGGGGGACCTACGAGCAGTACTTC.

The chain joins TRBV28 to TRBJ2-2, with a weak D call TRBD1 (6 bases). The CDR3 sequence is 12 residues long. V was clipped by 8 bases and J by 5 bases, with 9 bases between them. The V gene's germline CDR1 is MDHEN and CDR2 SYDVKM. The CDR3 reads CASFGQTGELFF. CDR3 nucleotide sequence: TGTGCCAGCTTTGGACAGACCGGGGAGCTGTTTTTT.

V and J are TRBV6-6 and TRBJ1-5, with a possible D match to TRBD1 (5 bases). Germline CDR1 is MNHNY and CDR2 is SVGAGI (reference sequence). This CDR3 has 15 residues. The V end was cut by 2 bases, the J end by 3 bases, with 11 bases between. The CDR3 spells CASSYRGGINQPQHF. CDR3 nucleotides: TGTGCCAGCAGTTACCGGGGGGGTATCAATCAGCCCCAGCATTTT.

The CDR3 protein is CASSIGKQLEAFF. Written as DNA, the CDR3 is TGTGCCAGTAGTATAGGTAAACAGCTTGAAGCTTTCTTT. The chain combines TRBV19 with TRBJ1-1; D remains ambiguous. The CDR3 runs 13 residues. Between the trimmed V and J ends, which lost 1 base and 7 bases, there was a span of 10 bases. Germline loops: CDR1 LNHDA, CDR2 SQIVND (reference sequence).

The chain carries TRBV7-2 and TRBJ2-5; D perhaps matches TRBD2 (7 bases). Gene TRBJ2-7 matches the end of the DNA better, so the J call may be wrong. Germline CDR1 reads SGHTA; CDR2 reads FQGNSA. The CDR3 has 15 amino acids. CDR3 DNA sequence: TGTGCCAGCAGCCCCGGTCGGGGGGCGAATTACGAGCAGTACTTC. It specifies CASSPGRGANYEQYF.